The rows below give T cell receptor beta chains drawn from one sample of a study of T-cell memory formation after mild COVID-19. TCRdb re-called the 5' RACE reads through MiXCR, storing one row per CDR3 protein. This table has 89,000 or so distinct CDR3 sequences, 13% appearing once. The sequenced material came from PBMCs or a T cell subset sorted from them (not recorded which). The receptors here all came from a man younger than 30 who had mild COVID-19 (a few samples of this study predate the infection). Cell type and time point are not known. Both conserved end residues are part of each CDR3. The order of the fields is J gene, V gene, CDR3 length, clone size, D gene, CDR3 DNA, CDR3 protein. D genes are given only for firm matches. Expanded clones get a size class; other rows say once, few or many, or leave the size out.

j_gene: TRBJ2-7; v_gene: TRBV11-3; len: 17; abundance: few; d_gene: TRBD2; CDR3nt: TGTGCCAGCAGCCACGGCCTAGCGGGAGGGCCAGGCTACGAGCAGTACTTC; CDR3aa: CASSHGLAGGPGYEQYF
j_gene: TRBJ1-5; v_gene: TRBV27; len: 14; abundance: .; d_gene: .; CDR3nt: TGTGCCAGCAGCCGAGGACAGAAAGATCAGCCCCAGCATTTT; CDR3aa: CASSRGQKDQPQHF
j_gene: TRBJ1-1; v_gene: TRBV4-1; len: 14; abundance: .; d_gene: TRBD1; CDR3nt: TGCGCCAGCAGCCAGGACAGGGGGCCCACTGAAGCTTTCTTT; CDR3aa: CASSQDRGPTEAFF
j_gene: TRBJ2-3; v_gene: TRBV24-1; len: 16; abundance: .; d_gene: TRBD1; CDR3nt: TGTGCCACCAGTGACGGACAGGGGGGTAGCACAGATACGCAGTATTTT; CDR3aa: CATSDGQGGSTDTQYF
j_gene: TRBJ2-1; v_gene: TRBV11-2; len: 12; abundance: .; d_gene: .; CDR3nt: TGTGCCAGCAGCTGGGGGACGAATGAGCAGTTCTTC; CDR3aa: CASSWGTNEQFF
j_gene: TRBJ2-1; v_gene: TRBV4-1; len: 15; abundance: .; d_gene: .; CDR3nt: TGCGCCAGCAGCCAATGGGTCGGGGGGCACAATGAGCAGTTCTTC; CDR3aa: CASSQWVGGHNEQFF
j_gene: TRBJ1-1; v_gene: TRBV6-2/TRBV6-3; len: 12; abundance: .; d_gene: .; CDR3nt: TGTGCCAGCAGTTACTCGGGCGACCTAGCTTTCTTT; CDR3aa: CASSYSGDLAFF
j_gene: TRBJ2-3; v_gene: TRBV4-2; len: 16; abundance: .; d_gene: .; CDR3nt: TGTGCCAGCAGCCAAGATGGTGGCGGGGGCACAGATACGCAGTATTTT; CDR3aa: CASSQDGGGGTDTQYF
j_gene: TRBJ1-6; v_gene: TRBV20-1; len: 16; abundance: .; d_gene: .; CDR3nt: TGCAGTGCGGATACGGGGACGGGTATTATGAATTCACCCCTCCACTTT; CDR3aa: CSADTGTGIMNSPLHF
j_gene: TRBJ2-3; v_gene: TRBV6-5; len: 15; abundance: few; d_gene: TRBD2; CDR3nt: TGTGCCAGCAGTGGCCTGGGCGGGGGGAGTGATACGCAGTATTTT; CDR3aa: CASSGLGGGSDTQYF
j_gene: TRBJ2-2; v_gene: TRBV29-1; len: 15; abundance: .; d_gene: .; CDR3nt: TGCAGCGTTGAAGATCTGGCACAGAACACCGGGGAGCTGTTTTTT; CDR3aa: CSVEDLAQNTGELFF
j_gene: TRBJ1-2; v_gene: TRBV29-1; len: 13; abundance: few; d_gene: .; CDR3nt: TGCAGCGTTGGACGTTCTCCTAGCTATGGCTACACCTTC; CDR3aa: CSVGRSPSYGYTF
j_gene: TRBJ1-1; v_gene: TRBV6-2/TRBV6-3; len: 13; abundance: .; d_gene: .; CDR3nt: TGTGCCAGCAGTAGGCCTTCCTCCACTGAAGCTTTCTTT; CDR3aa: CASSRPSSTEAFF
j_gene: TRBJ1-1; v_gene: TRBV6-2/TRBV6-3; len: 12; abundance: .; d_gene: .; CDR3nt: TGTGCCAGCAGTTATTCAGGACGGGAAGCTTTCTTT; CDR3aa: CASSYSGREAFF
j_gene: TRBJ1-1; v_gene: TRBV24-1; len: 13; abundance: few; d_gene: .; CDR3nt: TGTGCCACCTCGCGGACGGGGAACACTGAAGCTTTCTTT; CDR3aa: CATSRTGNTEAFF
j_gene: TRBJ2-4; v_gene: TRBV7-9; len: 15; abundance: many; d_gene: TRBD1; CDR3nt: TGTGCCAGCAGCTCGACAGGGAATTCCAAAAACATTCAGTACTTC; CDR3aa: CASSSTGNSKNIQYF
j_gene: TRBJ1-4; v_gene: TRBV4-2; len: 15; abundance: .; d_gene: .; CDR3nt: TGTGCCAGCAGCCCCGGGACTCAAGGAAGTGAAAAACTGTTTTTT; CDR3aa: CASSPGTQGSEKLFF